This T cell receptor (beta chain) was documented in a study of T-cell reconstitution after alpha-beta-depleted transplantation in children. The CDR3 sequence is 17 residues long. The V gene lost 4 bases and the J gene lost 2 bases, with 24 bases spanning the gap. CDR1 is SQVTM, CDR2 ANQGSEA, per germline. Unique molecular identifiers were used to barcode this TCRbeta library. TCRdb reprocessed the PCR reads via MiXCR and lists one record per CDR3 protein. The sample holds over 45,000 distinct CDR3 sequences; approximately 43% are singletons and the top ten take 95% to 98%. As to this clonotype: The antigen is unknown.

Findings and limits, study-wide: As was reported, about two months after transplant, alpha-beta T cells came from several hundred expanded graft clones. At one year after transplant, newly produced T cells mostly accounted for T-cell counts and diversity.

The rearrangement uses TRBV29-1 and TRBJ2-7; the D gene could be TRBD1 or TRBD2 (7 bases each). The sequences come from PBMCs, mostly from graft donor cells, collected 360 days after TCRalphabeta/CD19-depleted stem cell transplant. The receptor was isolated from a male patient between 5 and 17 years old who had a stem cell transplant for acute lymphoblastic leukemia, so the T cells may come from the graft donor. The CDR3 spells CSVVGGGQRSGAYEQYF. The CDR3 coding sequence is TGCAGCGTTGTTGGGGGGGGACAGAGGAGTGGAGCCTACGAGCAGTACTTC.